The 22 T cell receptor beta chains presented below share a single source sample, sequenced in a study of regulatory T cells in long-lasting Graves disease. The authors built TCR beta libraries using iRepertoire HTBI primers and Arm-PCR of CDR3 regions. A single record per CDR3 protein comes from TCRdb applying MiXCR to the multiplex PCR reads. The sample shows more than 300,000 distinct CDR3 sequences, around 19% of them seen only once. Time point given: persistent/refractory GD, antithyroid drugs over 5 years with positive TRAb. The TCR library was made from RNA that had been extracted from PBMCs in TRIzol. Source: peripheral blood mononuclear cells (PBMCs), taken when the disease was refractory, from a patient treated with antithyroid drugs. The origin of the receptors is a female donor with Graves disease.

In this sample, this clonotype turned up many times. The rearrangement uses TRBV2 and TRBJ2-4, with D possibly matching TRBD1 (5 bases). Trimming removed 5 bases at V and 0 bases at J, with 11 bases between. Germline CDR1 reads SNHLY; CDR2 reads FYNNEI. CDR3 size: 15 residues. CDR3: CASSLQELAKNIQYF. CDR3 in DNA: TGTGCCAGCAGTTTACAGGAACTAGCCAAAAACATTCAGTACTTC.

J is TRBJ2-2 and V is TRBV7-2, with D uncertain. V was clipped by 3 bases and J by 6 bases, with 11 bases between them. Per the germline V gene, CDR1 is SGHTA and CDR2 is FQGNSA. The CDR3 has 14 amino acids. The CDR3 DNA reads as TGTGCCAGCAGCTTGCCCGGCGGAGCCGGGGAGCTGTTTTTT. It specifies CASSLPGGAGELFF. The complete variable domain, with remaining parts taken from reference TRBV7-2 and TRBJ2-2, reads GAGVSQSPSNKVTEKGKDVELRCDPISGHTALYWYRQSLGQGLEFLIYFQGNSAPDKSGLPSDRFSAERTGGSVSTLTIQRTQQEDSAVYLCASSLPGGAGELFFGEGSRLTVL.

This clonotype was seen more than once but under ten times. This chain uses TRBV18 with TRBJ2-7; D may be TRBD1 (6 bases). The CDR3 loop spans 15 amino acids. Trimming left V 4 bases short and J 0 bases short, with 13 bases between. Germline lookup yields CDR1 KGHSH and CDR2 LQKENI. The DNA for the CDR3 is TGTGCCAGCTCACAGTCCAGGGGCTCCTCCTACGAGCAGTACTTC. It codes for CASSQSRGSSYEQYF.

This clonotype showed up many times. CDR3 sequence reads: CATSATVNQPQHF. The CDR3 DNA reads TGTGCCACCAGTGCGACAGTCAATCAGCCCCAGCATTTT. The chain employs TRBV24-1 and TRBJ1-5; maybe TRBD1 (5 bases). There are 13 residues in the CDR3. V was pared by 5 bases and J by 3 bases, with 7 bases between. Germline CDR1 is KGHDR and CDR2 is SFDVKD.

There are many counts of this clonotype. The CDR3 bases are TGCAGTGCTCGTTGGGGGGAGAGGAGTCAGCCCCAGCATTTT. It specifies CSARWGERSQPQHF. The chain links TRBV20-1 to TRBJ1-5, with D possibly being TRBD1 (5 bases). CDR1 is DFQATT and CDR2 is SNEGSKA in the germline V gene (reference sequence). V was cut by 5 bases and J by 6 bases, with 17 bases left in between. The CDR3 covers 14 residues.

This clonotype was counted many times. This chain uses TRBV2 with TRBJ1-2; TRBD1 is a possible D gene (5 bases). This CDR3 has 13 amino acids. Trimming cost V 8 bases and J 3 bases, with 13 bases left between them. Germline CDR1 is SNHLY and CDR2 is FYNNEI. CDR3 loop: CASPRARDYGYTF. Here the CDR3 DNA reads TGTGCCAGCCCCAGGGCCAGGGACTATGGCTACACCTTC.

There are many counts of this clonotype. One junction end disagrees with the germline gene, perhaps due to a read error. The rearrangement uses TRBV5-1 and TRBJ1-4; D call uncertain. The germline gives CDR1 SGHRS, CDR2 YFSETQ. The CDR3 contains 14 residues. The CDR3 sequence is CASSLSPLNEKLFF. The CDR3 DNA follows: TGTGCCAGCAGTTTAAGTCCCTTAAATGAAAAACTGTTTTTT.

This clonotype was seen just once. V is TRBV5-4 and J is TRBJ2-5; 14 bases match TRBD2. The CDR3 is 16 amino acids. V dropped 0 bases and J dropped 14; count of bases not matched to a gene: 12. The germline V gene has CDR1 SGHNT and CDR2 YYREEE (reference sequence). CDR3 protein: CASSLDMETSGGAGYF. The CDR3 DNA reads TGTGCCAGCAGCTTGGATATGGAGACTAGCGGGGGGGCTGGCTACTTC. The variable domain in full, with the rest retrieved from reference TRBV5-4 and TRBJ2-5, is ETGVTQSPTHLIKTRGQQVTLRCSSQSGHNTVSWYQQALGQGPQFIFQYYREEENGRGNFPPRFSGLQFPNYSSELNVNALELDDSALYLCASSLDMETSGGAGYFGPGTRLLVL.

The CDR3 loop is CASSYSGDSYTF. In nucleotides, the CDR3 is TGTGCCAGCAGTTACTCGGGGGACAGCTACACCTTC. The chain recombines TRBV6-5 with TRBJ1-2; maybe TRBD1 (6 bases). This CDR3 has 12 amino acids. The V gene lost 0 bases and the J gene lost 9 bases, with 8 bases spanning the gap. CDR1 is MNHEY and CDR2 is SVGAGI in the germline V gene.

This clonotype was detected a few times. This sequence joins TRBV9 and TRBJ2-2; the match to TRBD1 covers 7 bases. The CDR3 length is 16 residues. The ends lost 4 bases at V and 7 bases at J; junction bases unmatched: 13. Germline V gene lookup returns CDR1 SGDLS and CDR2 YYNGEE. As DNA, the CDR3 is TGTGCCAGCAGCACCTCCGGGACAGACGACGGCGGGGAGCTGTTTTTT. Protein product: CASSTSGTDDGGELFF.

The V gene is TRBV6-9, the J gene TRBJ2-7; 7 bases align to TRBD2. The CDR3 totals 12 residues. V shed 3 bases, J shed 6 bases, and the junction held 2 bases outside the gene matches. From germline, CDR1 is MNHGY and CDR2 SVAAGI. CDR3 in amino acids: CASSYGGSEQYF. CDR3 DNA sequence: TGTGCCAGCAGTTACGGGGGGAGCGAGCAGTACTTC.

This clonotype showed up many times. V usage is TRBV6-5 and J usage is TRBJ1-2, with a weak D call TRBD1 (5 bases). The germline CDR1 and CDR2 sequences are MNHEY and SVGAGI. Deletions cut 2 bases from V and 7 bases from J, with 20 bases between. The CDR3 covers 16 residues. The CDR3 sequence is CASSYTTATVGRGYTF. The CDR3 DNA reads as TGTGCCAGCAGTTACACGACAGCCACGGTGGGGCGTGGCTACACCTTC.

This clonotype appeared many times. This chain links TRBV19 with TRBJ1-5; no clear D gene. Trimming cost V 3 bases and J 3 bases, with 3 bases left between them. Per germline, CDR1 LNHDA and CDR2 SQIVND (reference sequence). The CDR3 is made up of 12 amino acids. CDR3 sequence: CASSISNQPQHF. In DNA form, the CDR3 reads TGTGCCAGTAGTATCTCCAATCAGCCCCAGCATTTT. Full variable domain (rest looked up from reference TRBV19 and TRBJ1-5): DGGITQSPKYLFRKEGQNVTLSCEQNLNHDAMYWYRQDPGQGLRLIYYSQIVNDFQKGDIAEGYSVSREKKESFPLTVTSAQKNPTAFYLCASSISNQPQHFGDGTRLSIL.

This clonotype occurred many times. This chain uses TRBV15 with TRBJ2-5; D remains ambiguous. The germline V gene encodes CDR1 LNHNV and CDR2 YYDKDF (reference sequence). With 0 bases removed from V and 5 bases from J, the gap between germline ends came to 7 bases. The CDR3 is 13 residues long. The DNA for the CDR3 is TGTGCCACCAGCAGAGATGTGGGGGAGACCCAGTACTTC. Translated: CATSRDVGETQYF.

The chain links TRBV10-3 to TRBJ2-5, with D possibly matching TRBD2 (6 bases). Germline V lookup: CDR1 ENHRY, CDR2 SYGVKD. Trimming took off 3 bases at V and 5 bases at J, with 10 bases between the two ends. CDR3 length equals 13 residues. The CDR3 loop is CAISDGGWETQYF. The DNA of the CDR3 is TGTGCCATCAGTGACGGGGGATGGGAGACCCAGTACTTC.

The table lists this clonotype with many counts. The V gene is TRBV11-2, the J gene TRBJ2-7; D is possibly TRBD1 (6 bases). Trimming pared 5 bases from V and 0 bases from J, leaving 17 bases between. The CDR3 extends over 16 amino acids. CDR1 and CDR2 (germline): SGHAT, FQNNGV. The CDR3 DNA reads as TGTGCCAGCAGCGCCCTACTCGGACAGTTCTCCTACGAGCAGTACTTC. Translated, it gives CASSALLGQFSYEQYF.

This clonotype has at least ten counts. The chain uses TRBV2 and TRBJ2-5, with TRBD1 identical over 7 bases. V was pared by 6 bases and J by 5 bases, with 9 bases of the junction left unmatched. The CDR3 is 14 amino acids. The V gene's germline CDR1 is SNHLY and CDR2 FYNNEI. The CDR3 is CASRPQGVGETQYF. In nucleotides, the CDR3 is TGTGCCAGCAGACCCCAGGGGGTCGGCGAGACCCAGTACTTC.

This clonotype was detected only a few times. The chain joins TRBV5-1 to TRBJ2-7; D gene unclear. Trimming took 0 bases from V and 2 from J, leaving 9 bases between them. In germline, CDR1 is SGHRS, CDR2 YFSETQ. The length of the CDR3 is 14 residues. CDR3 in amino acids: CASSLVGSAYEQYF. The CDR3 nucleotides are TGCGCCAGCAGCTTGGTTGGCAGCGCCTACGAGCAGTACTTC.

Worth noting for this clonotype: A read error is possible here, since a much larger clone lies one base away. The chain employs TRBV11-2 and TRBJ1-4, with a tentative D call TRBD1 (6 bases). Per the germline V gene, CDR1 is SGHAT and CDR2 is FQNNGV. The CDR3 length is 16 residues. The V and J ends lost 4 bases and 0 bases respectively, with 12 bases between them. The CDR3 bases are TGTGCCAGCAGCTCTGAACAGGGAGCAACTAATGAAAAACTGTTTTTT. Translated, it gives CASSSEQGATNEKLFF.

About this clonotype itself: With a much larger clone just one base away, this may be a read error. The conserved closing phenylalanine or tryptophan is absent in this CDR3, likely reflecting a read error. The chain uses TRBV6-5 and TRBJ2-7; the match to TRBD1 covers 11 bases. Germline V gene sequence: CDR1 MNHEY, CDR2 SVGAGI. V lost 2 bases and J lost 2; bases outside the gene matches: 2. The CDR3 contains 15 residues. In nucleotides, the CDR3 is TGTGCCAGCAGTTACGGGACAGGGGGTCCCTACGAGCAGTACCTC. It encodes CASSYGTGGPYEQYL.

The CDR3 protein is CASSITVRTGVSYEQYF. In nucleotides, the CDR3 is TGTGCCAGTAGTATTACCGTCAGGACAGGGGTCTCCTACGAGCAGTACTTC. V is TRBV19 and J is TRBJ2-7; 9 bases are shared with TRBD1. Germline V CDR1 and CDR2: LNHDA, SQIVND (reference sequence). The CDR3 is 17 amino acids. J gave up 0 bases and V 3 bases, and 9 bases lay outside the gene matches.

Concerning this clonotype itself: A far larger clone is off by one base, so a read error is likely. Since no conserved phenylalanine or tryptophan closes the CDR3, a read error is the likely cause. This chain joins TRBV7-3 and TRBJ1-1; 9 bases line up with TRBD1. The CDR3 consists of 14 residues. The ends lost 3 bases at V and 4 bases at J; junction bases unmatched: 3. Germline V gene data show CDR1 as SGHTA and CDR2 as FQGTGA. In DNA form, the CDR3 reads TGTGCCAGCAGCTTGACAGGGGGTGGCACTGAAGCTTTCCTT. Its translation: CASSLTGGGTEAFL.